This TCR beta chain was retrieved from a study of T-cell reconstitution after alpha-beta-depleted transplantation in children. Study-level points and caveats: Newly made T cells mostly supplied T-cell counts and diversity one year after transplant.

This sample's TCRbeta library carried unique molecular identifier barcodes. TCRdb itself ran the PCR reads through MiXCR, one entry per CDR3 protein. The table has 540,000 or so distinct CDR3 sequences, more than 20% seen once. Details on this clonotype: As yet, its antigen is unknown. At one end the junction does not follow the germline gene, possibly because of a read error.

This CDR3 is 16 amino acids long. Germline loops: CDR1 MNHEY, CDR2 SVGEGT. The chain joins TRBV6-2 or TRBV6-3 to TRBJ2-1; D possibly corresponds to TRBD2 (6 bases). The source was PBMCs, mostly from graft donor cells, collected 360 days after TCRalphabeta/CD19-depleted stem cell transplant. The TCR originated in a boy younger than two who had a stem cell transplant for acute myeloid leukemia, so the T cells may come from the graft donor. The CDR3 region has the DNA TGTGCCAGCAGTTACATCAGGGCAACTGGGGAGGATGAGCAGTTCTTT. It codes for CASSYIRATGEDEQFF.